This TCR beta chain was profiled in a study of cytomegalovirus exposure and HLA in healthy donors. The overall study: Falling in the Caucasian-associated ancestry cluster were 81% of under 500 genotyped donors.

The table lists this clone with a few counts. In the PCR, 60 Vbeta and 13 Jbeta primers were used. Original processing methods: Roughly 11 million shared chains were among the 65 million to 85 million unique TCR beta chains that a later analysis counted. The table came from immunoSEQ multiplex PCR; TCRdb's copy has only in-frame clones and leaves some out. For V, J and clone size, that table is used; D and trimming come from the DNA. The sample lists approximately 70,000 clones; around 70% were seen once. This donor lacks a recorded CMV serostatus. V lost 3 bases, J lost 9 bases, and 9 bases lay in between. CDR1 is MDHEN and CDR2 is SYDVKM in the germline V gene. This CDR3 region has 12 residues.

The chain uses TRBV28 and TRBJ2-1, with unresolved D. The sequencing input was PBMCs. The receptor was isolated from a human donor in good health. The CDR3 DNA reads TGTGCCAGCAGTTTGGGCCTGGCTGAGCAGTTCTTC. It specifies CASSLGLAEQFF.